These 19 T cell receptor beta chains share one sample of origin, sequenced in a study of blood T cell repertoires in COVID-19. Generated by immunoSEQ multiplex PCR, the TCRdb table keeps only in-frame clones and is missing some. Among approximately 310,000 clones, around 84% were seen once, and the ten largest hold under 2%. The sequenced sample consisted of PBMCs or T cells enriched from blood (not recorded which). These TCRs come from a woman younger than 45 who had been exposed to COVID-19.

The DNA of the CDR3 is TGTGCCACCACGTATGTTGGACAGGGAGACACTGAAGCTTTCTTT. Its protein product is CATTYVGQGDTEAFF. The chain recombines TRBV7-9 with TRBJ1-1; 8 bases fit TRBD1. The CDR3 has 15 residues. In germline, CDR1 is SEHNR, CDR2 FQNEAQ (reference sequence). With V trimmed by 10 bases and J by 3 bases, 13 bases remained unmatched.

The CDR3 DNA reads TGTGCCAGCAGCCCACAGGGTCTCAGGGGCTACACCTTC. Amino acid sequence: CASSPQGLRGYTF. The chain has TRBV28 and TRBJ1-2; the D gene is possibly TRBD1 (6 bases). Trimming left V 6 bases short and J 8 bases short, with 16 bases between. CDR1 is MDHEN and CDR2 is SYDVKM in the germline V gene. This CDR3 comprises 13 residues.

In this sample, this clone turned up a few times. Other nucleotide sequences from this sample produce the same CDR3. CDR3 protein: CASSDRGNYGYTF. In nucleotides, the CDR3 is TGTGCCAGCAGTGACAGGGGTAACTATGGCTACACCTTC. The genes are TRBV25-1 and TRBJ1-2; maybe TRBD1 (6 bases). The germline CDR1 and CDR2 sequences are MGHDK and SYGVNS. The CDR3 consists of 13 residues. The ends were cut back, 3 bases at V and 1 base at J, with 6 bases in the middle.

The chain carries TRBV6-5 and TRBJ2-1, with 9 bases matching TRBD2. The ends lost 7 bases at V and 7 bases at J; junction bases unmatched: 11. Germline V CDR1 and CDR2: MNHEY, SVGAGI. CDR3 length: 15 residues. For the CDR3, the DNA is TGTGCCAGCACAAGAGCCGGGCGGGAGGGAAATGAGCAGTTCTTC. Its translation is CASTRAGREGNEQFF.

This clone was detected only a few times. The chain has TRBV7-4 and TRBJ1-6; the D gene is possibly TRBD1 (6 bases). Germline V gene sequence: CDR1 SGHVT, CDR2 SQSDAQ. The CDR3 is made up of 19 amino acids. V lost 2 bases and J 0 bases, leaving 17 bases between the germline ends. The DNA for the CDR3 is TGTGCCAGCAGCTTATACCCACAGGGCTTTAGCTCCTATAATTCACCCCTCCACTTT. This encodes CASSLYPQGFSSYNSPLHF.

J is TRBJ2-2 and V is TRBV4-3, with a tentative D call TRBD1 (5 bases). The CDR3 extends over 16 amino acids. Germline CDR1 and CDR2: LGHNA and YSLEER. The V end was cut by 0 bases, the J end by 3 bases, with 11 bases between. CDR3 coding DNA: TGCGCCAGCAGCCAAGAACGACAGACTTACACCGGGGAGCTGTTTTTT. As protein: CASSQERQTYTGELFF.

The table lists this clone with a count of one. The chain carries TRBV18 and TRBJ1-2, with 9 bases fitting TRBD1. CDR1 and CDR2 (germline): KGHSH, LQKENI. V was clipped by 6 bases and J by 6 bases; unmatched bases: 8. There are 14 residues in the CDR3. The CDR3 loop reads CASSHRDRDDGYTF. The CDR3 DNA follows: TGTGCCAGCTCGCACCGGGACAGGGACGATGGCTACACCTTC.

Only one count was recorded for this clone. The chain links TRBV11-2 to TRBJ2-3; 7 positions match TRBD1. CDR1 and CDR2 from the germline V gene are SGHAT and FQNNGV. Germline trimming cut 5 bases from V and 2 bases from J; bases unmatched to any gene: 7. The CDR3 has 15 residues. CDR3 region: CASSRDSFITDTQYF. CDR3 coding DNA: TGTGCCAGCAGCCGGGACAGCTTTATCACAGATACGCAGTATTTT.

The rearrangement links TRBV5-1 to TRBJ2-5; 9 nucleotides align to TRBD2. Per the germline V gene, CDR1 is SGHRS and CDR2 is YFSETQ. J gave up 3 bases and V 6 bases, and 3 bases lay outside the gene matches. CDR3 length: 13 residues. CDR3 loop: CASMVAGEETQYF. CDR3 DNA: TGCGCCAGCATGGTAGCGGGAGAAGAGACCCAGTACTTC.

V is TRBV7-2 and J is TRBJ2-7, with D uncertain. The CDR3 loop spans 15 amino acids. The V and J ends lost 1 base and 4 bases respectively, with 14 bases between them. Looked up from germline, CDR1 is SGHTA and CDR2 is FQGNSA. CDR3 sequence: CASSLGSFSSYEQYF. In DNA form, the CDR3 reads TGTGCCAGCAGCTTAGGCAGTTTTTCTTCGTACGAGCAGTACTTC.

As DNA, the CDR3 is TGTGCCAGTAGCCAAGAGGTAGCGAACTATGGCTACACCTTC. As protein: CASSQEVANYGYTF. The chain employs TRBV19 and TRBJ1-2; D is uncertain. Germline V lookup: CDR1 LNHDA, CDR2 SQIVND (reference sequence). The CDR3 is 14 amino acids. Trimming stripped 6 bases from V and 2 bases from J, with 13 bases between. Combining the CDR3 with reference TRBV19 and TRBJ1-2 gives the whole variable domain DGGITQSPKYLFRKEGQNVTLSCEQNLNHDAMYWYRQDPGQGLRLIYYSQIVNDFQKGDIAEGYSVSREKKESFPLTVTSAQKNPTAFYLCASSQEVANYGYTFGSGTRLTVV.

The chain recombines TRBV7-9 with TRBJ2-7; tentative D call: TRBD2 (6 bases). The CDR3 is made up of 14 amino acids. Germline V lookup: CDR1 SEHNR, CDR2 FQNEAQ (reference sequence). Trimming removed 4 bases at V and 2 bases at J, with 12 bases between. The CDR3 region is CASSSHGRTYEQYF. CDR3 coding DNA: TGTGCCAGCAGCTCCCACGGGAGAACCTACGAGCAGTACTTC.

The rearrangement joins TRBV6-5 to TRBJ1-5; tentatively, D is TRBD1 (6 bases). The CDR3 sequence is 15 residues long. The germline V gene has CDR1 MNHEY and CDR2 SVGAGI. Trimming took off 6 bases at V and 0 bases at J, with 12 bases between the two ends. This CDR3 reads CASSLLGASNQPQHF. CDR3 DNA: TGTGCCAGCAGCCTCTTGGGGGCTAGCAATCAGCCCCAGCATTTT.

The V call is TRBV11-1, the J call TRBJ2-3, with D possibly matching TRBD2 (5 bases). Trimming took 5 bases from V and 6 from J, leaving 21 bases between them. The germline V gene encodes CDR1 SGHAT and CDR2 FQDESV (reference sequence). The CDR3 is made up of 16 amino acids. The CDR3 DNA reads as TGTGCCAGCAGCCCGGAAGGGAGAGTGGGTATCGATACGCAGTATTTT. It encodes CASSPEGRVGIDTQYF.

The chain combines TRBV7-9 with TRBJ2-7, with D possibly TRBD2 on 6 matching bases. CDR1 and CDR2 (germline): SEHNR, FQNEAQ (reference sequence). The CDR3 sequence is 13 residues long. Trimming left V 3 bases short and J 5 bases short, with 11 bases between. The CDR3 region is CASSFFGGNEQYF. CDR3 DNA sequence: TGTGCCAGCAGCTTCTTTGGAGGGAACGAGCAGTACTTC.

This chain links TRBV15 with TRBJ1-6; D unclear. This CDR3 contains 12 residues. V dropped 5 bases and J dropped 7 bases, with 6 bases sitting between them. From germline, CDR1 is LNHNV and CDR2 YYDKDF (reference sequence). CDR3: CATSSGNSPLHF. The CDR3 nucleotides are TGTGCCACCAGCTCGGGGAATTCACCCCTCCACTTT.

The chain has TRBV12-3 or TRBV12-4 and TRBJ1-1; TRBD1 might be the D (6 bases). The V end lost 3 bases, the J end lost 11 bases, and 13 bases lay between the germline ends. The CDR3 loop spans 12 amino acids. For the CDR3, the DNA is TGTGCCAGCAGTTTGAGGACAGCTGGGGCTTTCTTT. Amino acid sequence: CASSLRTAGAFF.

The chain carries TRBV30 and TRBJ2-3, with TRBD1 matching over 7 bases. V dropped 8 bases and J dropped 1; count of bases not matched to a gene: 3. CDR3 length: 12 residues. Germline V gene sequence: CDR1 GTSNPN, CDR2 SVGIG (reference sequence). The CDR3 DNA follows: TGTGCCGGGACAGTGGGCACAGATACGCAGTATTTT. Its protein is CAGTVGTDTQYF. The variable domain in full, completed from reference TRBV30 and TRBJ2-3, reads SQTIHQWPATLVQPVGSPLSLECTVEGTSNPNLYWYRQAAGRGLQLLFYSVGIGQISSEVPQNLSASRPQDRQFILSSKKLLLSDSGFYLCAGTVGTDTQYFGPGTRLTVL.

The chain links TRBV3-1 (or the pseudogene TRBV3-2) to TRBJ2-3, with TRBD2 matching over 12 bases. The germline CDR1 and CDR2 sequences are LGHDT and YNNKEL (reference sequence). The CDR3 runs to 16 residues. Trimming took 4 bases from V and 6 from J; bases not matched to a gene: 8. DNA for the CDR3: TGTGCCAGCAGCCGAAGGACTAGCGGGGCATCGGATACGCAGTATTTT. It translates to CASSRRTSGASDTQYF.